This entry lists 10 T cell receptor beta chains sequenced from one sample in a study of control samples from healthy donors and cancer patients. TCRdb's copy holds only in-frame clones and misses some; the assay was immunoSEQ multiplex PCR. The data contain 95,000 to 110,000 clones, more than 85% of them singletons. The sequencing sample was made of PBMCs. The receptor source for this set is a man in his sixties with lung cancer.

This clone was seen only a few times. The chain links TRBV6-5 to TRBJ1-2, with unresolved D. There are 13 residues in the CDR3. V was trimmed by 5 bases and J by 5 bases, leaving 12 bases between them. Germline-derived CDR1 and CDR2 are MNHEY and SVGAGI. The CDR3 DNA sequence: TGTGCCAGCAGTCCCACGGTCATTTATGGCTACACCTTC. As protein: CASSPTVIYGYTF.

The chain is built from TRBV29-1 and TRBJ2-1; TRBD1 might be the D (6 bases). The germline V and J ends were trimmed by 3 bases and 8 bases, with 23 bases remaining between them. The CDR3 contains 16 residues. Germline assignment: CDR1 SQVTM and CDR2 ANQGSEA. The CDR3 sequence: CSVEHTLQGSEDEQFF. In DNA form, the CDR3 reads TGCAGCGTTGAGCACACCCTTCAGGGGAGCGAGGATGAGCAGTTCTTC.

A single count supports this clone. The V call is TRBV9, the J call TRBJ2-2, with D possibly TRBD2 on 5 matching bases. The CDR3 is made up of 17 amino acids. V was pared by 5 bases and J by 0 bases, with 17 bases between. Germline CDR1 SGDLS, CDR2 YYNGEE. CDR3 bases: TGTGCCAGCAGACCTAGCCCCCCCAGAGCGAACACCGGGGAGCTGTTTTTT. This codes for CASRPSPPRANTGELFF. The full variable domain, completed using reference TRBV9 and TRBJ2-2, is DSGVTQTPKHLITATGQRVTLRCSPRSGDLSVYWYQQSLDQGLQFLIQYYNGEERAKGNILERFSAQQFPDLHSELNLSSLELGDSALYFCASRPSPPRANTGELFFGEGSRLTVL.

This clone was found once. The rearrangement joins TRBV5-1 to TRBJ1-1, with D perhaps TRBD1 (6 bases). V was shortened by 0 bases and J by 1 base, with 13 bases between the two germline ends. Germline V lookup: CDR1 SGHRS, CDR2 YFSETQ. The CDR3 length is 16 residues. CDR3 sequence: CASSLETGLGNTEAFF. CDR3 coding DNA: TGCGCCAGCAGCTTGGAAACAGGGTTGGGGAACACTGAAGCTTTCTTT. The complete variable domain, with remaining parts taken from reference TRBV5-1 and TRBJ1-1, reads KAGVTQTPRYLIKTRGQQVTLSCSPISGHRSVSWYQQTPGQGLQFLFEYFSETQRNKGNFPGRFSGRQFSNSRSEMNVSTLELGDSALYLCASSLETGLGNTEAFFGQGTRLTVV.

About this clone itself: At the DNA level, this CDR3 is encoded by other sequences in the same sample as well. This chain joins TRBV7-9 and TRBJ1-1; tentative D call: TRBD1 (5 bases). Trimming stripped 3 bases from V and 1 base from J, with 9 bases between. The CDR3 runs to 14 residues. Germline assignment: CDR1 SEHNR and CDR2 FQNEAQ (reference sequence). CDR3 coding DNA: TGTGCCAGCAGCTTGGCTCAGGGGAACACTGAAGCTTTCTTT. It specifies CASSLAQGNTEAFF.

J is TRBJ2-3 and V is TRBV5-1; 8 nucleotides align to TRBD2. With 5 bases clipped from V and 3 bases from J, the junction kept 8 bases outside the gene matches. Looked up from germline, CDR1 is SGHRS and CDR2 is YFSETQ. This CDR3 spans 15 amino acids. The CDR3 protein is CASRAGGPITDTQYF. The CDR3 coding sequence is TGCGCCAGCAGGGCGGGGGGCCCCATAACAGATACGCAGTATTTT.

The genes are TRBV6-5 and TRBJ1-3; no firm D call. This CDR3 region has 15 residues. The germline CDR1 and CDR2 sequences are MNHEY and SVGAGI. The V gene lost 4 bases and the J gene lost 0 bases, with 10 bases spanning the gap. The DNA for the CDR3 is TGTGCCAGCAGTTTAGGACTCTCCTCTGGAAACACCATATATTTT. This translates into CASSLGLSSGNTIYF.

This chain links TRBV5-1 with TRBJ1-2; 7 positions match TRBD1. Germline assignment: CDR1 SGHRS and CDR2 YFSETQ. The CDR3 is made up of 14 amino acids. With 0 bases clipped from V and 6 bases from J, the junction kept 5 bases outside the gene matches. This CDR3 is CASSLEAGGDGYTF. The CDR3, as DNA: TGCGCCAGCAGCTTGGAAGCAGGGGGAGATGGCTACACCTTC. Filled out from reference TRBV5-1 and TRBJ1-2, the complete variable domain reads KAGVTQTPRYLIKTRGQQVTLSCSPISGHRSVSWYQQTPGQGLQFLFEYFSETQRNKGNFPGRFSGRQFSNSRSEMNVSTLELGDSALYLCASSLEAGGDGYTFGSGTRLTVV.

The rearrangement links TRBV6-6 to TRBJ1-1; D is undetermined. The ends were cut back, 4 bases at V and 11 bases at J, with 11 bases in the middle. The CDR3 totals 11 residues. Germline V gives CDR1 MNHNY, CDR2 SVGAGI (reference sequence). The CDR3 coding sequence is TGTGCCAGCAGTTCGAACGCGGCTGCTTTCTTT. It is translated as CASSSNAAAFF.

The chain is built from TRBV7-2 and TRBJ2-2; tentatively, D is TRBD1 (5 bases). The CDR3 is 16 amino acids. Trimming shortened V by 2 bases and J by 5 bases, and 15 bases separated the two germline ends. The germline CDR1 and CDR2 sequences are SGHTA and FQGNSA. The CDR3 DNA sequence: TGTGCCAGCAGCTTATCCGTGGGGCAGGGAACCGGGGAGCTGTTTTTT. This gives the protein CASSLSVGQGTGELFF. Full variable domain (outside the CDR3, taken from reference TRBV7-2 and TRBJ2-2): GAGVSQSPSNKVTEKGKDVELRCDPISGHTALYWYRQSLGQGLEFLIYFQGNSAPDKSGLPSDRFSAERTGGSVSTLTIQRTQQEDSAVYLCASSLSVGQGTGELFFGEGSRLTVL.